The 11 T cell receptor beta chains reported below all come from one sample, sequenced in a study of T-cell reconstitution after alpha-beta-depleted transplantation in children. Researchers prepared the TCRbeta library using unique molecular identifiers, the study reports. Each CDR3 protein gets one entry after TCRdb re-called the PCR reads with MiXCR. The sample comprises some 95,000 distinct CDR3 sequences, 20% to 25% of which are singletons, and around a fifth rests with the top ten. The sequences come from PBMCs, collected before TCRalphabeta/CD19-depleted stem cell transplant. The receptors derive from a boy between 2 and 10 years old with acute lymphoblastic leukemia, due to receive a stem cell transplant.

V is TRBV11-2 and J is TRBJ2-4; the D gene is possibly TRBD2 (5 bases). This CDR3 spans 17 amino acids. V shed 9 bases and J shed 8 bases, with 29 bases lying between them. In germline, CDR1 is SGHAT, CDR2 FQNNGV. The CDR3 DNA is TGTGCCAGAAGCCAAGAGGGTTTGGGGTTCCTTCGGGACATTCAGTACTTC. Its protein product is CARSQEGLGFLRDIQYF.

The rearrangement uses TRBV7-6 and TRBJ2-7; possibly TRBD1 or TRBD2 for D (5 bases each). Germline V gene data show CDR1 as SGHVS and CDR2 as FNYEAQ. The CDR3 has 14 residues. V was cut by 5 bases and J by 9 bases, with 20 bases left in between. CDR3 sequence reads: CASSPGRDGLGQYF. As DNA, the CDR3 is TGTGCCAGCAGCCCGGGTCGGGACGGGCTGGGGCAGTACTTC.

V usage is TRBV29-1 and J usage is TRBJ1-1; D may be TRBD1 (5 bases). From germline, CDR1 is SQVTM and CDR2 ANQGSEA. Trimming removed 2 bases from V and 8 bases from J, with 9 bases in between. The CDR3 has 11 residues. The CDR3 protein is CSVEPDSEAFF. For the CDR3, the DNA is TGCAGCGTTGAACCAGACAGCGAAGCTTTCTTT. Filled out from reference TRBV29-1 and TRBJ1-1, the complete variable domain reads SAVISQKPSRDICQRGTSLTIQCQVDSQVTMMFWYRQQPGQSLTLIATANQGSEATYESGFVIDKFPISRPNLTFSTLTVSNMSPEDSSIYLCSVEPDSEAFFGQGTRLTVV.

The rearrangement links TRBV20-1 to TRBJ2-5, with 11 positions matching TRBD2. J was trimmed by 5 bases and V by 6 bases; bases with no gene match: 14. The CDR3 has 16 amino acids. CDR1 is DFQATT, CDR2 SNEGSKA, per germline (reference sequence). The CDR3 reads CSAGLAEGPIQETQYF. CDR3 DNA: TGCAGTGCGGGACTAGCGGAGGGGCCTATTCAGGAGACCCAGTACTTC.

The V gene is TRBV15, the J gene TRBJ2-1, with a tentative D call TRBD2 (5 bases). The length of the CDR3 is 17 residues. V was clipped by 0 bases and J by 3 bases, with 15 bases between them. From germline, CDR1 is LNHNV and CDR2 YYDKDF (reference sequence). This CDR3 is CATSRDKRAAIYNEQFF. CDR3 DNA sequence: TGTGCCACCAGCAGAGATAAGAGAGCGGCTATCTACAATGAGCAGTTCTTC.

This clonotype showed up just a few times. V is TRBV29-1 and J is TRBJ2-2; D ambiguous. Trimming stripped 0 bases from V and 9 bases from J, with 11 bases between. The CDR3 has 13 residues. Germline loops: CDR1 SQVTM, CDR2 ANQGSEA. CDR3: CSVEDLIRRELFF. CDR3 nucleotide sequence: TGCAGCGTTGAAGATCTTATACGACGGGAGCTGTTTTTT.

The table lists this clonotype with a few counts. The rearrangement links TRBV4-3 to TRBJ1-2, with TRBD1 matching over 7 bases. The CDR3 has 15 amino acids. Germline V CDR1 and CDR2: LGHNA, YSLEER. The trim removed 0 bases at V and 3 bases at J, leaving 4 bases unmatched. This CDR3 reads CASSQDRQGYYGYTF. The CDR3 DNA sequence: TGCGCCAGCAGCCAAGACCGACAGGGATACTATGGCTACACCTTC.

This clonotype was seen at least ten times. This chain connects TRBV6-6 to TRBJ1-2; possible D gene TRBD1, 6 bases. Germline CDR1 MNHNY, CDR2 SVGAGI (reference sequence). This CDR3 has 13 residues. V was pared by 2 bases and J by 8 bases, with 12 bases between. The CDR3 DNA sequence: TGTGCCAGCAGTTACAAGGCAGGGGTCGGCTACACCTTC. It is translated as CASSYKAGVGYTF.

Only a few counts were recorded for this clonotype. V is TRBV4-1 and J is TRBJ2-7; 8 positions agree with TRBD1. This CDR3 has 15 amino acids. V shed 3 bases and J 10 bases; nucleotides not matched to a gene: 14. Per the germline V gene, CDR1 is MGHRA and CDR2 is YSYEKL. The CDR3 coding sequence is TGCGCCAGCAGCCATCCGGGACAGGAGCTAGGTAGCCAGTACTTC. This encodes CASSHPGQELGSQYF.

The chain joins TRBV6-1 to TRBJ2-3; weak D call: TRBD1 (6 bases). Trimming took off 6 bases at V and 4 bases at J, with 11 bases between the two ends. The germline gives CDR1 MNHNS, CDR2 SASEGT. The CDR3 totals 13 residues. Here the CDR3 DNA reads TGTGCCAGCAGGCCCCAGGGGTCAGATACGCAGTATTTT. Translation: CASRPQGSDTQYF.

This clonotype has a handful of counts. The chain employs TRBV5-1 and TRBJ2-5; TRBD1 might be the D (6 bases). The CDR3 totals 14 residues. CDR1 is SGHRS, CDR2 YFSETQ, per germline. The ends were cut back, 4 bases at V and 1 base at J, with 11 bases in the middle. CDR3 DNA sequence: TGCGCCAGCAGCCCGCAGGACAGCCAAGAGACCCAGTACTTC. Amino acid sequence: CASSPQDSQETQYF.